The source of this TCR beta chain is a study of blood T cells in healthy people across ages. Study conclusions and caveats: Per million T cells, TCR beta diversity dropped roughly linearly as age increased.

Per the germline V gene, CDR1 is SEHNR and CDR2 is FQNEAQ (reference sequence). This CDR3 spans 17 amino acids. Trimming cost V 3 bases and J 9 bases; bases outside gene matches: 16. PCR was performed a second time for roughly 7 to 12 cycles using a sample-barcoded 5' primer and a J-beta primer mix. TCRdb re-analysed the 5' RACE reads in MiXCR, keeping a single row per CDR3 protein. The repertoire holds 650,000 or so distinct CDR3 sequences, with roughly half as singletons. With respect to this clonotype: As yet, its antigen is unknown.

This sequence originates from a woman of 80 years or more in good health. This chain joins TRBV7-9 and TRBJ2-1; TRBD1 matches 8 bases. Sequencing used blood. The CDR3 nucleotides are TGTGCCAGCAGCTTCGAAGCCGGGACAGGATCCGTCTCTGAGCAGTTCTTC. It codes for CASSFEAGTGSVSEQFF.